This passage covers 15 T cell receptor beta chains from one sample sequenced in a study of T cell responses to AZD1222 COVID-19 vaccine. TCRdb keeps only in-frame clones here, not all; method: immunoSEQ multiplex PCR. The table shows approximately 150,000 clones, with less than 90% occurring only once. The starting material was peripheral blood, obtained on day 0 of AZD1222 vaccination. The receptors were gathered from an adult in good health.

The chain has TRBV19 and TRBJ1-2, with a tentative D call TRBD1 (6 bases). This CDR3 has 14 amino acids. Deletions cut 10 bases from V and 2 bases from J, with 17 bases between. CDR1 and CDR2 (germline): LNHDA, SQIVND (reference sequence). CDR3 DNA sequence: TGTGCCACCCAACCCCTGGACAGCAACTATGGCTACACCTTC. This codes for CATQPLDSNYGYTF.

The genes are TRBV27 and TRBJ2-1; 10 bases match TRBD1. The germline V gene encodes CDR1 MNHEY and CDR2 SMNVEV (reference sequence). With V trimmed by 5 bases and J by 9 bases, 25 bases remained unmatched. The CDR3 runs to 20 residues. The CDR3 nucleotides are TGTGCCAGCAGTCAAACTTCGGGACAGGGGAGACTCTGGGGCCAAATTGAGCAGTTCTTC. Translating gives CASSQTSGQGRLWGQIEQFF.

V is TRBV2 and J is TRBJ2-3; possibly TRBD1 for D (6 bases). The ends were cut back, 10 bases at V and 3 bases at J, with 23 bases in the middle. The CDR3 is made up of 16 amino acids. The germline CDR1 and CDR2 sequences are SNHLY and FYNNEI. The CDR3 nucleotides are TGTGCCACCGGACAGTCTCCGGGGTTTGGTACAGATACGCAGTATTTT. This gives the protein CATGQSPGFGTDTQYF.

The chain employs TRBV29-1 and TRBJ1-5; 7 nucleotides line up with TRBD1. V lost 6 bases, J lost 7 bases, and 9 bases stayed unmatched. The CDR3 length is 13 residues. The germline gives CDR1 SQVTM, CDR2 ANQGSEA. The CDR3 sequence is CSVGTGVYQPQHF. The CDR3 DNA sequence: TGCAGCGTAGGAACAGGGGTCTACCAGCCCCAGCATTTT.

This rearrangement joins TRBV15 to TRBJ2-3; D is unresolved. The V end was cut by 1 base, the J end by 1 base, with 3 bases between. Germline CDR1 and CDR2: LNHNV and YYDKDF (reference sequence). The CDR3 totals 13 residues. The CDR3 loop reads CATSRGGTDTQYF. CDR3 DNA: TGTGCCACCAGCAGAGGGGGCACAGATACGCAGTATTTT.

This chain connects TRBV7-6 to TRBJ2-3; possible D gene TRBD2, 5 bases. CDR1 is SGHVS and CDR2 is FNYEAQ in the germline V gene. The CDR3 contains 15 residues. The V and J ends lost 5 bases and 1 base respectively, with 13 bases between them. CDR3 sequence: CASSPRRGGTDTQYF. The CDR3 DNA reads TGTGCCAGCAGCCCGAGACGGGGAGGCACAGATACGCAGTATTTT.

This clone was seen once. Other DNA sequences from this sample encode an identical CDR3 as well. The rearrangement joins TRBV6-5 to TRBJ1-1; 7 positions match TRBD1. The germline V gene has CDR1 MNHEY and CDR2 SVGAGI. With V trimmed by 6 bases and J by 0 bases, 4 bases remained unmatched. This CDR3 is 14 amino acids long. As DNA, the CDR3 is TGTGCCAGCAGGCGACAGGGCATGAACACTGAAGCTTTCTTT. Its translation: CASRRQGMNTEAFF.

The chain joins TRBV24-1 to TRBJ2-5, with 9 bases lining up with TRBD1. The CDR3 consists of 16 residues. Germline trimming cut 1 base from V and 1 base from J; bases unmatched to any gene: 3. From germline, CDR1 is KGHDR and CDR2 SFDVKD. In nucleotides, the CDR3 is TGTGCCACCAGTGATTTCCGGACAGGGGCCCAAGAGACCCAGTACTTC. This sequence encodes CATSDFRTGAQETQYF.

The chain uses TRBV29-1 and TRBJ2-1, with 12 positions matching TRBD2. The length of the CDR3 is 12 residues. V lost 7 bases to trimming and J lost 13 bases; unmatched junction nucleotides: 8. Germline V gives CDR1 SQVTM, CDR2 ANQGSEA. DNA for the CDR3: TGCAGCGCTAGCGGGGGGGCGGTAGGTCAGTTCTTC. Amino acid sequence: CSASGGAVGQFF.

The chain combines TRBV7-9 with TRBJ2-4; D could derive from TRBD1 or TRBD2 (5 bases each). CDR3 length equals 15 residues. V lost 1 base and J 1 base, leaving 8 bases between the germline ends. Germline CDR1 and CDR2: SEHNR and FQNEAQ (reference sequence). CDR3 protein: CASSLGREAKNIQYF. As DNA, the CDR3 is TGTGCCAGCAGCTTAGGCAGGGAGGCCAAAAACATTCAGTACTTC.

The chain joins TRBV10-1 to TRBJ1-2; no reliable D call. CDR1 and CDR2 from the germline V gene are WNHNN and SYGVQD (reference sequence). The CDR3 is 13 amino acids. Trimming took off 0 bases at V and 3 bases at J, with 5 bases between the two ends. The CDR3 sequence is CASSESRDYGYTF. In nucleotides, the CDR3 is TGCGCCAGCAGTGAGTCTAGAGACTATGGCTACACCTTC.

In DNA form, the CDR3 reads TGCGCCAGCAGCCCCGGACTAGCGGGGGGGAACAATGAGCAGTTCTTC. Translating gives CASSPGLAGGNNEQFF. The V gene is TRBV5-1, the J gene TRBJ2-1, with 15 bases that match TRBD2. The CDR3 length is 16 residues. In germline, CDR1 is SGHRS, CDR2 YFSETQ. Losses at the gene ends were 4 bases for V and 5 bases for J; bases not matched to a gene: 4. The complete variable domain, with remaining parts taken from reference TRBV5-1 and TRBJ2-1, reads KAGVTQTPRYLIKTRGQQVTLSCSPISGHRSVSWYQQTPGQGLQFLFEYFSETQRNKGNFPGRFSGRQFSNSRSEMNVSTLELGDSALYLCASSPGLAGGNNEQFFGPGTRLTVL.

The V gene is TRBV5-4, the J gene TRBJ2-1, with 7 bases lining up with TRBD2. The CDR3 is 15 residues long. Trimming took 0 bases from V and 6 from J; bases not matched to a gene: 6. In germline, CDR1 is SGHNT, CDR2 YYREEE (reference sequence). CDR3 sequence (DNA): TGTGCCAGCAGCTTGGAAGGACTAGGACTCAATGAGCAGTTCTTC. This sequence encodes CASSLEGLGLNEQFF.

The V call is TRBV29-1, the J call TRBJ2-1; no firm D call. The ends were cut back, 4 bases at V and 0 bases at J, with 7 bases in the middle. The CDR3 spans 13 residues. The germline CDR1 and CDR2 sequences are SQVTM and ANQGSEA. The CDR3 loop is CSVGSSSYNEQFF. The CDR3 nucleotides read TGCAGCGTTGGGTCTAGCTCCTACAATGAGCAGTTCTTC.

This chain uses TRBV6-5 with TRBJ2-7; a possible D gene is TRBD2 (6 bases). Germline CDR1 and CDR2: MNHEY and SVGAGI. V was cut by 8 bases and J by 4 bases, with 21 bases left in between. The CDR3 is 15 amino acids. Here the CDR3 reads CASGSRLTGAYEQYF. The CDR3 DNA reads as TGTGCCAGCGGCTCCCGTTTGACGGGAGCTTACGAGCAGTACTTC.